The clone carrying this TCR beta chain occurred many times. The target antigen is unknown. The time point was: patch test 3, about 24 weeks after DPC sensitization. This sample's treatment: therapeutic diphenylcyclopropenone sensitization with weekly scalp DPC. Germline CDR1 reads SQVTM; CDR2 reads ANQGSEA. The V and J ends lost 3 bases and 5 bases respectively, with 14 bases between them. This CDR3 contains 13 residues. MiXCR, run by TCRdb on the RACE reads, gives a single entry per CDR3 protein. The sample comprises around 85,000 distinct CDR3 sequences, 10% to 15% of which are singletons, and roughly 5.9% rests with the top ten. The record originates from a study of human T cells and chemical hapten exposure. Overall study findings and caveats: Those TCRs sitting above 1 in 1000 frequency stayed the same with DPC sensitization.

The V gene is TRBV29-1, the J gene TRBJ2-7, with D perhaps TRBD1 (6 bases). The sequences come from whole blood, collected in connection with sensitization to the hapten diphenylcyclopropenone (DPC). The clonotype originates from a woman between 45 and 65 years old with alopecia areata. Some clones in this sample may be carry-over from other donors' samples. CDR3 DNA: TGCAGCGTTGAGGTGACAGGAGCGGACGAGCAGTACTTC. This codes for CSVEVTGADEQYF.